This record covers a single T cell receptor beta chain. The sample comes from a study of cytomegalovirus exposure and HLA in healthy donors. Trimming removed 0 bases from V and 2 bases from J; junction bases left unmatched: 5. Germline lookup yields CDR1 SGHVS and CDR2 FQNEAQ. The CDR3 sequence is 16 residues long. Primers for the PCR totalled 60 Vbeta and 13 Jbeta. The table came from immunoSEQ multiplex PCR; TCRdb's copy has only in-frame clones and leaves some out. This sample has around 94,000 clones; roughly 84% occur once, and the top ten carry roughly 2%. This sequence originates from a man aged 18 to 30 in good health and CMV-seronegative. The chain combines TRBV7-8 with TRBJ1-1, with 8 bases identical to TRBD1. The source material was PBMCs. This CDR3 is CASSLAQGAYNTEAFF. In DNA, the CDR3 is TGTGCCAGCAGCTTAGCTCAGGGGGCCTACAACACTGAAGCTTTCTTT.